This TCR beta chain was found in a study of human T cells and chemical hapten exposure. The CDR3 spans 18 residues. Trimming took 2 bases from V and 7 from J; bases not matched to a gene: 12. Germline V gives CDR1 SGHRS, CDR2 YFSETQ. As for time point: patch test 1, 2 weeks after DPC sensitization. Treatment: therapeutic diphenylcyclopropenone sensitization with weekly scalp DPC. Per the authors' pipeline: From around 25,000 to 690,000 TCRs were found per sample, with a median of 95,638. MiXCR, run by TCRdb on the RACE reads, gives a single entry per CDR3 protein. TCRdb, not the original authors, processed these V and J calls. The sample consists of some 380,000 distinct CDR3 sequences, roughly 5% of them appearing once.

The genes are TRBV5-1 and TRBJ2-1; 13 bases fit TRBD2. The TCR originated in a woman in her 50s with alopecia areata. Some clones in this sample may be carry-over from other donors' samples. The sequencing used whole blood, collected in connection with sensitization to the hapten diphenylcyclopropenone (DPC). The chain's CDR3 is CASSLMGLAGTNENEQFF. CDR3 DNA: TGCGCCAGCAGCTTAATGGGACTAGCGGGAACAAATGAGAATGAGCAGTTCTTC.